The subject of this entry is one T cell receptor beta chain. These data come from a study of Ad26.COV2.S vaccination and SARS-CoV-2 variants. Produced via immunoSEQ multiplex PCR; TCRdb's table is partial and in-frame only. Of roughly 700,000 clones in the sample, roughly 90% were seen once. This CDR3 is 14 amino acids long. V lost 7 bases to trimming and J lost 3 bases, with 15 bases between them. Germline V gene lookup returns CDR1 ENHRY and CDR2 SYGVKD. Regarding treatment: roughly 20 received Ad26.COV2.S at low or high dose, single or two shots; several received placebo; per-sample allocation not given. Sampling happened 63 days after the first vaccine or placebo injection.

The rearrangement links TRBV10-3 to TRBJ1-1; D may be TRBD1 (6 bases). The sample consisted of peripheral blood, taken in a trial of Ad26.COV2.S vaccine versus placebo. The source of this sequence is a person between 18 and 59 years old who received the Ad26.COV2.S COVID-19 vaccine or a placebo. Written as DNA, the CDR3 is TGTGCCATCACCCACAGGGAGGCGGACACTGAAGCTTTCTTT. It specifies CAITHREADTEAFF.